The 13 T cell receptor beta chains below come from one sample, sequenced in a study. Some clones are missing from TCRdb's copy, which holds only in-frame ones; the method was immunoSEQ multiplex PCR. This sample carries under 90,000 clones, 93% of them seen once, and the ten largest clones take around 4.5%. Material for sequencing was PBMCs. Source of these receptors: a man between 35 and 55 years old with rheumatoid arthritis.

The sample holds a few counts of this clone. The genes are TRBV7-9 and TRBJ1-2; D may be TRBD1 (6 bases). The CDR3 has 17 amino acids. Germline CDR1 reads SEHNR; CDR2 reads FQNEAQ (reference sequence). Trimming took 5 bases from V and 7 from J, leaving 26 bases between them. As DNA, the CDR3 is TGTGCCAGCAGCCTCCATTTCTCCAATACGGACAGCCCTGGCTACACCTTC. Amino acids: CASSLHFSNTDSPGYTF.

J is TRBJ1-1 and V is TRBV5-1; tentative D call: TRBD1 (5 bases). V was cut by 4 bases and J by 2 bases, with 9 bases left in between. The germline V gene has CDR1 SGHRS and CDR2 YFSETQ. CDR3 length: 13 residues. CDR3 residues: CASSRGVNTEAFF. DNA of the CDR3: TGCGCCAGCAGCCGAGGGGTAAACACTGAAGCTTTCTTT.

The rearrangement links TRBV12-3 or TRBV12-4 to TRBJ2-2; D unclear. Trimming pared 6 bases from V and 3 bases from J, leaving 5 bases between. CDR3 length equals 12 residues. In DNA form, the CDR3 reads TGTGCCAGCAGGGACCACACCGGGGAGCTGTTTTTT. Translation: CASRDHTGELFF.

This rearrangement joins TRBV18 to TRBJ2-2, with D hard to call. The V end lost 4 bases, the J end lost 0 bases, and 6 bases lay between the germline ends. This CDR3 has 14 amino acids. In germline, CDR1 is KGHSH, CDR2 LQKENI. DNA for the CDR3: TGTGCCAGCTCACAGGCGACGAACACCGGGGAGCTGTTTTTT. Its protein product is CASSQATNTGELFF. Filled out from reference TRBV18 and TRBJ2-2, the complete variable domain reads NAGVMQNPRHLVRRRGQEARLRCSPMKGHSHVYWYRQLPEEGLKFMVYLQKENIIDESGMPKERFSAEFPKEGPSILRIQQVVRGDSAAYFCASSQATNTGELFFGEGSRLTVL.

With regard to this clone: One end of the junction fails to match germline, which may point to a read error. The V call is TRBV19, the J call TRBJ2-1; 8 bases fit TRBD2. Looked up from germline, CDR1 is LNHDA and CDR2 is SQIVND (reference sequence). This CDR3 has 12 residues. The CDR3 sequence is CASSSGTRGWIF. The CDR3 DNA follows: TGTGCCAGTAGTTCCGGGACTAGGGGCTGGATCTTC.

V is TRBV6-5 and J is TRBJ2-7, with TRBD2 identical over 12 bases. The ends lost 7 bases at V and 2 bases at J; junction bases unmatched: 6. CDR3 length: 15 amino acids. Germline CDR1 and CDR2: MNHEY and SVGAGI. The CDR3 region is CASTFTSGRPYEQYF. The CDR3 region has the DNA TGTGCCAGCACTTTTACTAGCGGGAGGCCCTACGAGCAGTACTTC.

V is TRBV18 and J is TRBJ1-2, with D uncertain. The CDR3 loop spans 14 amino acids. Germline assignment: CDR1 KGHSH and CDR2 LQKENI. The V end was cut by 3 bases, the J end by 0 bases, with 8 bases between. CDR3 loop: CASSPQDANYGYTF. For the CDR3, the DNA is TGTGCCAGCTCACCGCAGGATGCTAACTATGGCTACACCTTC.

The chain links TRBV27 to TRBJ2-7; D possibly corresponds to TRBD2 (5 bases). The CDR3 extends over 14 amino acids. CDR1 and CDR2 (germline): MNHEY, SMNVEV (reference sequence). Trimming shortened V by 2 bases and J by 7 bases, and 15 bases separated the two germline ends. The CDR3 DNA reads TGTGCCAGCAGTTTAGGACTCTACGAAGGGGAGCAGTACTTC. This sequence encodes CASSLGLYEGEQYF.

The CDR3 protein is CATSSGLEVYNEQFF. The CDR3 bases are TGTGCCACCAGCTCGGGACTAGAAGTTTACAATGAGCAGTTCTTC. The V call is TRBV15, the J call TRBJ2-1, with TRBD2 matching 8 bases. CDR3 length equals 15 residues. Germline trimming cut 5 bases from V and 4 bases from J; bases unmatched to any gene: 7. In germline, CDR1 is LNHNV, CDR2 YYDKDF (reference sequence).

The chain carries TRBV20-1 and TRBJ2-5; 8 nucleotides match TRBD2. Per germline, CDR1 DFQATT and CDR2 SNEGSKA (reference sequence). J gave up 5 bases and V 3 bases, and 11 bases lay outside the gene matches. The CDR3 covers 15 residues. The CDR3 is CSASQAGGVVETQYF. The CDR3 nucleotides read TGCAGTGCTAGTCAGGCGGGAGGAGTGGTTGAGACCCAGTACTTC.

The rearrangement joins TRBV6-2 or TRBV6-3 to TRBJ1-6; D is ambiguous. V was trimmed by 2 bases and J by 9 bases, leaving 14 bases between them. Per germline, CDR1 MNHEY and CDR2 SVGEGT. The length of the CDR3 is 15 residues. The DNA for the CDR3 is TGTGCCAGCAGTTACCCGGGCCTAGTGGTTTCACCCCTCCACTTT. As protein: CASSYPGLVVSPLHF.

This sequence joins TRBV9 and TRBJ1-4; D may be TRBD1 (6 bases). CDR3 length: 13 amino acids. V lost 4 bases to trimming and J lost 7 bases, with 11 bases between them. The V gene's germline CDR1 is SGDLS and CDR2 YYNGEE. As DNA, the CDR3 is TGTGCCAGCAGCTCCCAAGGGGGTGAAAAACTGTTTTTT. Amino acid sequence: CASSSQGGEKLFF.

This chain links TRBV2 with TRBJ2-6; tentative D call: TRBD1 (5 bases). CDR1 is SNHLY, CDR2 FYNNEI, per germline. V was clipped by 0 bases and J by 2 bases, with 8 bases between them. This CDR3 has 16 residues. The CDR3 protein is CASSEAAGTGANVLTF. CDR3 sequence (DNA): TGTGCCAGCAGTGAAGCAGCAGGGACTGGGGCCAACGTCCTGACTTTC.